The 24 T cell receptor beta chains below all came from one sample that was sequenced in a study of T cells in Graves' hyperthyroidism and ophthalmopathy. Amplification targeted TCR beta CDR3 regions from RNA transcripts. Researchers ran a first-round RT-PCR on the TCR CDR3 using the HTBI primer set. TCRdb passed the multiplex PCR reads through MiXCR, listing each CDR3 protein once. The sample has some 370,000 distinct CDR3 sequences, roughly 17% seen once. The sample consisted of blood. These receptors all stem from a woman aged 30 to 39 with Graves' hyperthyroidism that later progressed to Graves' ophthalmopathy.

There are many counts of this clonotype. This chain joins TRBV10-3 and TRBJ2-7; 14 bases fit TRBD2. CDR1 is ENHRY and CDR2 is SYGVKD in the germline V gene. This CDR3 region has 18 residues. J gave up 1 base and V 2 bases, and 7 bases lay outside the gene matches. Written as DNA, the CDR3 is TGTGCCATCAGTGAGCCAACGGGGACTAGCGGGGGTTCCTACGAGCAGTACTTC. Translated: CAISEPTGTSGGSYEQYF.

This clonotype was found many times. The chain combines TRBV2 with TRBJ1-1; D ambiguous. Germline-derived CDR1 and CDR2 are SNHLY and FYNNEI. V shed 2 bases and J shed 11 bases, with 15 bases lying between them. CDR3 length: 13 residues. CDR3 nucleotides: TGTGCCAGCAGTGAAACGTCGCGGGGTTCGGCTTTCTTT. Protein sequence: CASSETSRGSAFF.

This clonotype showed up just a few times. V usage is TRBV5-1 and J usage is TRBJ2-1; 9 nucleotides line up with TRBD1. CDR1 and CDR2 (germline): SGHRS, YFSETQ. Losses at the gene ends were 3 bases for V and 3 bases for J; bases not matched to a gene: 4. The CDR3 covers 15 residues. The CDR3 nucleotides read TGCGCCAGCAGCTCCGGGACAGGGAACTACAATGAGCAGTTCTTC. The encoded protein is CASSSGTGNYNEQFF.

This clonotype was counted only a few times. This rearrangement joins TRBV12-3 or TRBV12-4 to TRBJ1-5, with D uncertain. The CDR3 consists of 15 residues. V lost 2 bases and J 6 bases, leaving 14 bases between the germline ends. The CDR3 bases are TGTGCCAGCAGTTTATCCTTCGCCGGGTTTCAGCCCCAGCATTTT. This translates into CASSLSFAGFQPQHF.

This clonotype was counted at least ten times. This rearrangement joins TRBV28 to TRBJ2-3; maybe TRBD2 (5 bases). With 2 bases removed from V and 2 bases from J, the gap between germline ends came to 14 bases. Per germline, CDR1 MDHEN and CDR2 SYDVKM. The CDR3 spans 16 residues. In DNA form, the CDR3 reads TGTGCCAGCAGTTTAGGAGCGGCGCTAATCACAGATACGCAGTATTTT. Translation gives CASSLGAALITDTQYF.

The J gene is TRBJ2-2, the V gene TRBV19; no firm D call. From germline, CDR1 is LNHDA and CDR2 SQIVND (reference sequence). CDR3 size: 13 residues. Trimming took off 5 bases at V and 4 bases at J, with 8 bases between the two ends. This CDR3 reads CASSPHPTGELFF. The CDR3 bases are TGTGCCAGTAGTCCGCATCCCACCGGGGAGCTGTTTTTT.

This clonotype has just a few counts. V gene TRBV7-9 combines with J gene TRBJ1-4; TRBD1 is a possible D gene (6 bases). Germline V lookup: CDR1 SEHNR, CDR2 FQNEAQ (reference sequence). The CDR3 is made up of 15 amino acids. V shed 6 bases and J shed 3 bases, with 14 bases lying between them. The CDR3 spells CASSFWTAANEKLFF. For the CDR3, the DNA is TGTGCCAGCAGTTTTTGGACAGCGGCTAATGAAAAACTGTTTTTT.

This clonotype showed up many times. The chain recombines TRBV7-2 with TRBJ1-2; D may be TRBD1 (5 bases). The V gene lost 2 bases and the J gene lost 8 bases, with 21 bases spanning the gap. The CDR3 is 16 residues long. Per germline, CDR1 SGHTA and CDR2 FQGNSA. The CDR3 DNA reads TGTGCCAGCAGCTTAACGTCATTCGGTCAGGGAGGAGGCTACACCTTC. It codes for CASSLTSFGQGGGYTF.

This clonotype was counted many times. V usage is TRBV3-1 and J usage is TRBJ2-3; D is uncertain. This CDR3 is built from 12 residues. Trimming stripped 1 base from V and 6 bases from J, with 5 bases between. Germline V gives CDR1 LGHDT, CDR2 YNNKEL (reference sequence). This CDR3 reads CASSQVLDTQYF. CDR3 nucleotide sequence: TGTGCCAGCAGCCAAGTTTTGGATACGCAGTATTTT.

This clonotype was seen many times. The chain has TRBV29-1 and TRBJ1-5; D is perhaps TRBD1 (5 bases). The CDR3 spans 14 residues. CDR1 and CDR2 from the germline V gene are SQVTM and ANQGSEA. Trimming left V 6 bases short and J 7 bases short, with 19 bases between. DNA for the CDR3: TGCAGCGTCGCCACCCTGGGGGTAGGGCAGCCCCAGCATTTT. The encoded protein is CSVATLGVGQPQHF.

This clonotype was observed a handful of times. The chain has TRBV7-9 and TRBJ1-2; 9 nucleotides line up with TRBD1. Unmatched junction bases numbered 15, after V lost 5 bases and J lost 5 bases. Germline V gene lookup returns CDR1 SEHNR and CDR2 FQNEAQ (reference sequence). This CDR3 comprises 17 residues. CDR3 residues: CASSPHSSGQGRYGYTF. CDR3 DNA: TGTGCCAGCAGCCCGCATTCGTCGGGACAGGGAAGGTATGGCTACACCTTC.

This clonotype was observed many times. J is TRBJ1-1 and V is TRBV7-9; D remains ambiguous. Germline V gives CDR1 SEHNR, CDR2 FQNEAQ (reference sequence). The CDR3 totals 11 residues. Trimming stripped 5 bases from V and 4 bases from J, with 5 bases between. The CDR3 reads CASSPPTEAFF. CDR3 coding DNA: TGTGCCAGCAGCCCCCCCACTGAAGCTTTCTTT.

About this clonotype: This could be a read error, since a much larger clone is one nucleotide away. In DNA form, the CDR3 reads TGTGCCAGCAGCTTATGGCGCGCGAACAGCCCAGGTCAGACCCTGTACTTC. Its protein product is CASSLWRANSPGQTLYF. This chain uses TRBV5-8 with TRBJ2-5; D is ambiguous. This CDR3 is 17 amino acids long. Germline V gene sequence: CDR1 SGHTS, CDR2 YDEGEE.

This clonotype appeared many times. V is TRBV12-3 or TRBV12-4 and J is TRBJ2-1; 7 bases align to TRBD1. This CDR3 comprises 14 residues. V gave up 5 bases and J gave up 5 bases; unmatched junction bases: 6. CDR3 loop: CASSAGTENNEQFF. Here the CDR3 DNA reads TGTGCCAGCAGTGCCGGGACAGAGAACAATGAGCAGTTCTTC.

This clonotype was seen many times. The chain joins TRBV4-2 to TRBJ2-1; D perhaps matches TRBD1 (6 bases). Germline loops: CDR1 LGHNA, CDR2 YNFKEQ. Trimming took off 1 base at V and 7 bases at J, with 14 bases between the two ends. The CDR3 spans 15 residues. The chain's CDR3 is CASSQVAEQGNEQFF. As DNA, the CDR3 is TGTGCCAGCAGCCAAGTTGCTGAACAGGGTAATGAGCAGTTCTTC.

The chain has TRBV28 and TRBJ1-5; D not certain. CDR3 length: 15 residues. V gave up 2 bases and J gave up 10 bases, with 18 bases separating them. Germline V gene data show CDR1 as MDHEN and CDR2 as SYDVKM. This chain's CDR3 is CASSLGVGPVSPQHF. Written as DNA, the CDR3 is TGTGCCAGCAGTTTAGGGGTCGGCCCTGTGAGTCCCCAGCATTTT.

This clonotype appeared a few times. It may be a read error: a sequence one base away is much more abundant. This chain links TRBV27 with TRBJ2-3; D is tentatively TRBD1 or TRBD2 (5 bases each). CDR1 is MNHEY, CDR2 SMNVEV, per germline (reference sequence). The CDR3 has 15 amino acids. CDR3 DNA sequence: TGTGCCAGCAGAAGTGGGGCTAGCTTTCCAGATACGCGGTATTTT. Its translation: CASRSGASFPDTRYF.

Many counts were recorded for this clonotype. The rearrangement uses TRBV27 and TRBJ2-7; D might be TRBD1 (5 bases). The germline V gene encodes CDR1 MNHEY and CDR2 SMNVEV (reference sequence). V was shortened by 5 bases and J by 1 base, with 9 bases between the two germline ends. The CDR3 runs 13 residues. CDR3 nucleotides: TGTGCCAGCAGTGTGACAGTATCCTACGAGCAGTACTTC. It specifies CASSVTVSYEQYF.

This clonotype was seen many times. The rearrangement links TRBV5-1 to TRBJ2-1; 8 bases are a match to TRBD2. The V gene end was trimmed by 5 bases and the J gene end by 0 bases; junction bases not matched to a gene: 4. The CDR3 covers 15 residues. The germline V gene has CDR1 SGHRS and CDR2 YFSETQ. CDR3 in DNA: TGCGCCAGCAGTGGGGGACTAGTCTCCTACAATGAGCAGTTCTTC. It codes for CASSGGLVSYNEQFF.

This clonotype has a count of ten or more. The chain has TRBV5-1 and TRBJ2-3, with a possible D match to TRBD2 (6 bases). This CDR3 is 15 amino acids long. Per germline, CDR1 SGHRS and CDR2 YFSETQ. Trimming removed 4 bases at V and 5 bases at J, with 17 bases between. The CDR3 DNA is TGCGCCAGCAGCCCCCGGGACTCACTTCTAGATACGCAGTATTTT. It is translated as CASSPRDSLLDTQYF.

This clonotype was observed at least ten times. The CDR3 nucleotides read TGTGCCTGGAGTAAGCCAATCGGCAGGGGCTACACCTTC. Residues: CAWSKPIGRGYTF. The gene calls are TRBV30 and TRBJ1-2; D gene unclear. Trimming took 2 bases from V and 8 from J, leaving 15 bases between them. Germline V gene lookup returns CDR1 GTSNPN and CDR2 SVGIG (reference sequence). The CDR3 is 13 amino acids.

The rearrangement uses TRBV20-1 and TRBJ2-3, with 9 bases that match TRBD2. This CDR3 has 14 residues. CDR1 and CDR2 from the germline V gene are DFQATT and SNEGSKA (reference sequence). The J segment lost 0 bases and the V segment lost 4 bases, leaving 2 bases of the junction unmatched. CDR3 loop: CSAMTSGSTDTQYF. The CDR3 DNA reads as TGCAGTGCTATGACTAGCGGAAGCACAGATACGCAGTATTTT.

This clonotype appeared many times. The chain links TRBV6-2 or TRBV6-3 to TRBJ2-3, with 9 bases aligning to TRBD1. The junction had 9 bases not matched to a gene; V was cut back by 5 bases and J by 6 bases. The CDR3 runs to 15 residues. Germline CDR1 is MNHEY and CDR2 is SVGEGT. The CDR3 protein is CASSTPDRGEDTQYF. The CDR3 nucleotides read TGTGCCAGCAGTACCCCGGACAGGGGAGAGGATACGCAGTATTTT.

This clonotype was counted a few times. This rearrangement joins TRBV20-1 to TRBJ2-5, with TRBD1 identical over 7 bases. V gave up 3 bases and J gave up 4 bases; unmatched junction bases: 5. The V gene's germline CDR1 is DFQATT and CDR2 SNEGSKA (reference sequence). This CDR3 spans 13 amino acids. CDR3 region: CSARGQFRETQYF. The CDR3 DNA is TGCAGTGCTAGGGGACAGTTCAGAGAGACCCAGTACTTC.